This T cell receptor (beta chain) was retrieved from a study of shared clonotypes between healthy human individuals. V shed 0 bases and J shed 0 bases, with 10 bases lying between them. CDR3 length equals 16 residues. Germline V gene sequence: CDR1 SGHNT, CDR2 YYREEE (reference sequence). Using immunoSEQ multiplex PCR, the repertoire was profiled, and TCRdb retains in-frame clones only, with some absent. The sample has some 2 million clones; 85% to 95% are singletons. This clone was observed a few times. This TCR was sampled from a young man in good health. The sample consisted of naive CD4+ T cells sorted from blood. Subset indicated: CD45RA+ positively selected. The genes are TRBV5-4 and TRBJ1-3; D unresolved. The CDR3 region has the DNA TGTGCCAGCAGCTTGGGACACACCAACTCTGGAAACACCATATATTTT. As protein: CASSLGHTNSGNTIYF.